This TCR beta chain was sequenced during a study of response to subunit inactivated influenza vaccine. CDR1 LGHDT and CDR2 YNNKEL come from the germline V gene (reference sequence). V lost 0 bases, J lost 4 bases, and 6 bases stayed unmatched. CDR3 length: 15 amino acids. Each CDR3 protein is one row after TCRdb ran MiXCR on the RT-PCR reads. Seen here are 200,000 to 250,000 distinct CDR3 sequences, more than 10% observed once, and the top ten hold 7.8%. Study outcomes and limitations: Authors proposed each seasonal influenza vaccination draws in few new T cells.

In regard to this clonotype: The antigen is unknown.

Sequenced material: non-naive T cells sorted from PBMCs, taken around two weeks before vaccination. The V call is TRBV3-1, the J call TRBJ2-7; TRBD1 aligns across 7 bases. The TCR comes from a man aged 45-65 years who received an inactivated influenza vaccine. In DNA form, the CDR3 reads TGTGCCAGCAGCCAAGAGGAGTACAGGGGTTACGAGCAGTACTTC. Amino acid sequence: CASSQEEYRGYEQYF.